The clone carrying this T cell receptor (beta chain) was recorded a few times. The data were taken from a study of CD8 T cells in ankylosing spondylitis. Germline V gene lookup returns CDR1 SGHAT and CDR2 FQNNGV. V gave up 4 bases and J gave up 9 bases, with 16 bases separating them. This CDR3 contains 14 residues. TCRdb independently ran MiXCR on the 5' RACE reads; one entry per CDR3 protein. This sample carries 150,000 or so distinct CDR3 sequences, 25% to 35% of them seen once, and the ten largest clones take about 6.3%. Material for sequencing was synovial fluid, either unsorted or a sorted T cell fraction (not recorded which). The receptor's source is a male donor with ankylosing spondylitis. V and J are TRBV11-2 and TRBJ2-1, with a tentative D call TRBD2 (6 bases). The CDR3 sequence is CASSSNWARGEQFF. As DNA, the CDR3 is TGTGCCAGCAGCTCCAACTGGGCGCGGGGTGAGCAGTTCTTC.